Below are 7 T cell receptor beta chains sequenced from a single sample in a study of T cell responses to AZD1222 COVID-19 vaccine. The protocol was immunoSEQ multiplex PCR, while the TCRdb copy is restricted to in-frame clones and leaves out a portion. Of tens of thousands of clones in the sample, approximately 80% were seen once. The material sequenced was peripheral blood, taken 28 days after the second AZD1222 dose. The source of these receptors is an adult who received the AZD1222 COVID-19 vaccine.

The chain carries TRBV19 and TRBJ2-7; D is possibly TRBD1 (6 bases). The length of the CDR3 is 15 residues. V lost 3 bases, J lost 1 base, and 13 bases lay in between. Per the germline V gene, CDR1 is LNHDA and CDR2 is SQIVND (reference sequence). Here the CDR3 DNA reads TGTGCCAGTAGTATTAAGGGGGACACATCCTACGAGCAGTACTTC. Protein product: CASSIKGDTSYEQYF.

CDR3 region: CASSTSFPDTQYF. The CDR3 DNA reads as TGTGCCAGCAGCACCAGCTTCCCCGATACGCAGTATTTT. The V call is TRBV28, the J call TRBJ2-3; D is uncertain. Per germline, CDR1 MDHEN and CDR2 SYDVKM. The CDR3 is made up of 13 amino acids. Trimming pared 6 bases from V and 6 bases from J, leaving 13 bases between.

The chain uses TRBV24-1 and TRBJ2-3; D gene ambiguous. The CDR3 length is 12 residues. V was clipped by 2 bases and J by 2 bases, with 1 base between them. Per germline, CDR1 KGHDR and CDR2 SFDVKD. The CDR3 loop is CATSDYTDTQYF. CDR3 bases: TGTGCCACCAGTGATTACACAGATACGCAGTATTTT.

V gene TRBV6-5 combines with J gene TRBJ1-2, with no clear D. The germline CDR1 and CDR2 sequences are MNHEY and SVGAGI. V was pared by 8 bases and J by 8 bases, with 18 bases between. The CDR3 length is 13 residues. The CDR3 DNA reads as TGTGCCAGCCCTCCGGGTCCGTCGGAGGGCTACACCTTC. Its translation: CASPPGPSEGYTF.

This rearrangement joins TRBV7-3 to TRBJ2-5; D not certain. The CDR3 spans 13 residues. Germline V gives CDR1 SGHTA, CDR2 FQGTGA. V was shortened by 3 bases and J by 4 bases, with 9 bases between the two germline ends. The CDR3, as DNA: TGTGCCAGCAGCTTCGGACCGACAGAGACCCAGTACTTC. This translates into CASSFGPTETQYF.

CDR3 bases: TGTGCCAGTAGTATGGGGGACAGAATGCCCTCTGGAAACACCATATATTTT. This translates into CASSMGDRMPSGNTIYF. The chain carries TRBV19 and TRBJ1-3; 7 nucleotides agree with TRBD1. CDR1 LNHDA and CDR2 SQIVND come from the germline V gene (reference sequence). The V segment lost 3 bases and the J segment 0 bases; nucleotides outside the gene matches: 8. The CDR3 spans 17 residues.

The rearrangement joins TRBV6-5 to TRBJ2-1; the D gene is possibly TRBD1 (5 bases). V was pared by 7 bases and J by 7 bases, with 8 bases between. The CDR3 is made up of 11 amino acids. Germline CDR1 and CDR2: MNHEY and SVGAGI. As DNA, the CDR3 is TGTGCCAGCATCGGACATAATGAGCAGTTCTTC. Amino acids: CASIGHNEQFF.